This is a list of T cell receptor beta chains from one sample in a study of blood T cells in healthy people across ages. TCRdb analysed the 5' RACE reads with MiXCR anew, one entry per CDR3 protein. The table shows about 1.8 million distinct CDR3 sequences, with 40% to 55% occurring only once. The sample comprised blood. The receptors were gathered from a woman aged 40 to 49 in good health. The CDR3 runs from the conserved cysteine through the conserved F or W. D genes are given only for firm matches. Size is stated for part of the rows, as once, few or many counts, or as a class when the clone is expanded.

V	size	J	D	DNA	CDR3
TRBV4-1	.	TRBJ2-1	.	TGCGCCAGCAGCCAAGGGCGGGTTTTAGGGACCCTGTATGAGCAGTTCTTC	CASSQGRVLGTLYEQFF
TRBV6-2/TRBV6-3	.	TRBJ2-3	.	TGTGCCAGCAGTGTCGACAGGTTCTATACGCAGTATTTT	CASSVDRFYTQYF
TRBV20-1	once	TRBJ2-3	TRBD2	TGCAGTGCCCGCCTACTAGCGGGAGGGGTGGGCGATACGCAGTATTTT	CSARLLAGGVGDTQYF
TRBV10-3	.	TRBJ2-1	TRBD1	TGTGCCATCACGCAAAACAGGGGTGCCCACAATGAGCAGTTCTTC	CAITQNRGAHNEQFF
TRBV25-1	.	TRBJ1-2	.	TGTGCCAGCAGTGGGGGGGTAGGTTACTATGGCTACACCTTC	CASSGGVGYYGYTF
TRBV20-1	.	TRBJ2-7	.	TGCAGTGCTAAAGACCCGGGACGGGCCTACGAGCAGTACTTC	CSAKDPGRAYEQYF
TRBV20-1	.	TRBJ1-5	TRBD1	TGCAGTGCTAGAGACCCGGACAGGTTCAATCAGCCCCAGCATTTT	CSARDPDRFNQPQHF
TRBV4-3	.	TRBJ2-7	.	TGCGCCAGCAGCCAAGATGGGAAACTAGCTTACGAGCAGTACTTC	CASSQDGKLAYEQYF
TRBV20-1	few	TRBJ2-5	.	TGCAGTGCTAGAGTTGGCGGGACGGAGGAGACCCAGTACTTC	CSARVGGTEETQYF
TRBV28	.	TRBJ2-5	.	TGTGCCAGCAGTTTACTCCGAGCCCAAGAGACCCAGTACTTC	CASSLLRAQETQYF
TRBV5-1	few	TRBJ2-1	TRBD1	TGCGCCAGCAGCTCGGGACAGCAGAGCTACAATGAGCAGTTCTTC	CASSSGQQSYNEQFF
TRBV5-1	few	TRBJ2-3	.	TGCGCCAGCAGCTTGGGAGGGACAACTAGCACAGATACGCAGTATTTT	CASSLGGTTSTDTQYF
TRBV7-8	.	TRBJ1-5	TRBD1	TGTGCCAGCAGCTTAATACAGGGGGCCGAGGGGCAGCCCCAGCATTTT	CASSLIQGAEGQPQHF
TRBV7-9	.	TRBJ1-1	TRBD1	TGTGCCAGCAGCTTAGGTGACAGGGGCCCCAAAAGAACTGAAGCTTTCTTT	CASSLGDRGPKRTEAFF
TRBV6-5	.	TRBJ2-6	.	TGTGCCAGCAGTTGGGGACGGACAGCCTCTGGGGCCAACGTCCTGACTTTC	CASSWGRTASGANVLTF
TRBV7-9	.	TRBJ2-7	.	TGTGCCAGCAGCTCTGGACCCGCCACCTTTTACGAGCAGTACTTC	CASSSGPATFYEQYF
TRBV20-1	.	TRBJ2-1	TRBD2	TGCAGTGCTGTAGCGGGGCCTATTTACAATGGGCAGTTCTTC	CSAVAGPIYNGQFF
TRBV28	.	TRBJ2-7	.	TGTGCCACCAGTTCTCCGGTAAGACAGGCCTCCTACGAGCAGTACTTC	CATSSPVRQASYEQYF
TRBV7-3	.	TRBJ1-1	.	TGTGCCAGCAGCCGACACCAGAACACTGAAGCTTTCTTT	CASSRHQNTEAFF
TRBV7-9	.	TRBJ2-3	.	TGTGTCAGCAGCCTACGCCGCGGTCCGATTGGCAAAGATACGCAGTATTTT	CVSSLRRGPIGKDTQYF
TRBV28	.	TRBJ2-5	TRBD2	TGTGCCAGCGCTCCTGGGGGGGAGGCCCAGTACTTC	CASAPGGEAQYF
TRBV11-2	.	TRBJ1-4	.	TGTGCCAGCAGTCCTTATGGGCATGAAAAACTGTTTTTT	CASSPYGHEKLFF
TRBV20-1	.	TRBJ1-2	.	TGCAGTGCTAGGCTGGGGGTGGGCGGTGGCTACACCTTC	CSARLGVGGGYTF
TRBV6-2/TRBV6-3	few	TRBJ2-7	.	TGTGCCAGCAGAGGATCAACCAGCTCCTACGAGCAGTACTTC	CASRGSTSSYEQYF
TRBV21-1	.	TRBJ2-3	.	TGTGCCAGCATCGATGAGGCAGCAAACACAGATACGCAGTATTTT	CASIDEAANTDTQYF
TRBV10-3	many	TRBJ2-7	.	TGTGCCATCAGTGAGGGCGGTACCTACGAGCAGTACTTC	CAISEGGTYEQYF
TRBV29-1	few	TRBJ2-1	TRBD2	TGCAGTGGGGGATTAGCGGGGCCCGCTAATGAGCAGTTCTTC	CSGGLAGPANEQFF
TRBV6-2/TRBV6-3	.	TRBJ1-2	.	TGTGCCAGCAGGGTATACGGGGAAACCGGCTACACCTTC	CASRVYGETGYTF
TRBV14	few	TRBJ1-2	.	TGTGCCAGCAGCCAAGATCGGGGGGATACCTATGGCTACACCTTC	CASSQDRGDTYGYTF
TRBV9	.	TRBJ1-1	.	TGTGCCAGCAGCCCCCCCCGAGGGGAGTACACTGAAGCTTTCTTT	CASSPPRGEYTEAFF
TRBV7-9	.	TRBJ2-7	.	TGTGCCAGCAGCTTAGGACGAGGTCCCGAGCAGTACTTC	CASSLGRGPEQYF
TRBV6-2/TRBV6-3	.	TRBJ2-1	.	TGTGCCAGCACAGCCTCGAAAGGACCCCCCAATGAGCAGTTCTTC	CASTASKGPPNEQFF
TRBV2	.	TRBJ2-1	TRBD2	TGTGCCAGCAGAACCGGGACTAGCGGGGGGGCCTTTTACAATGAGCAGTTCTTC	CASRTGTSGGAFYNEQFF
TRBV4-1	.	TRBJ1-4	.	TGCGCCAGCAGCCAAGACCGGTCAGCGGTGGCTGAAAAACTGTTTTTT	CASSQDRSAVAEKLFF
TRBV6-5	few	TRBJ2-6	.	TGTGCCAGCAGTTACCTTTTGGGGTTTCCTTCTGGGGCCAACGTCCTGACTTTC	CASSYLLGFPSGANVLTF
TRBV6-5	.	TRBJ1-6	TRBD1	TGTGCCAGCAGTTACTCGGGACAGGGGAATTCACCCCTCCACTTT	CASSYSGQGNSPLHF
TRBV3-1	few	TRBJ2-3	.	TGTGCCAGCAGCCAAGTTGTCAGCACAGATACGCAGTATTTT	CASSQVVSTDTQYF
TRBV5-8	.	TRBJ2-7	.	TGTGCCAGCAGCTTGTCTAGTCTGGGATACGAGCAGTACTTC	CASSLSSLGYEQYF
TRBV6-2/TRBV6-3	.	TRBJ1-2	.	TGTGCCAGCAGTTACGACAGTAAGGTCTATGGCTACACCTTC	CASSYDSKVYGYTF
TRBV27	.	TRBJ1-1	TRBD1	TGTGCCAGCAGTAGCACAGGGGGCTCAACTGAAGCTTTCTTT	CASSSTGGSTEAFF
TRBV28	.	TRBJ1-2	TRBD1	TGTGCCAGCACCGAGGGGGCTCATGACTATGGCTACACCTTC	CASTEGAHDYGYTF
TRBV2	.	TRBJ2-1	TRBD2	TGTGCCAGCAGTGAAGCGCTAACTAGCGGCAATGAGCAGTTCTTC	CASSEALTSGNEQFF
TRBV6-1	.	TRBJ2-3	TRBD2	TGTGCCAGCAGTGAACGGGGGGTCCCAGATACGCAGTATTTT	CASSERGVPDTQYF
TRBV12-3/TRBV12-4	.	TRBJ1-1	TRBD1	TGTGCCAGCAGCTCCCGGACAGGGCTCGCTTCGGCTGAAGCTTTCTTT	CASSSRTGLASAEAFF
TRBV20-1	.	TRBJ2-3	TRBD2	TGCAGTGCTAGAGAGAGTAGCGGGGGGGCAGATACGCAGTATTTT	CSARESSGGADTQYF